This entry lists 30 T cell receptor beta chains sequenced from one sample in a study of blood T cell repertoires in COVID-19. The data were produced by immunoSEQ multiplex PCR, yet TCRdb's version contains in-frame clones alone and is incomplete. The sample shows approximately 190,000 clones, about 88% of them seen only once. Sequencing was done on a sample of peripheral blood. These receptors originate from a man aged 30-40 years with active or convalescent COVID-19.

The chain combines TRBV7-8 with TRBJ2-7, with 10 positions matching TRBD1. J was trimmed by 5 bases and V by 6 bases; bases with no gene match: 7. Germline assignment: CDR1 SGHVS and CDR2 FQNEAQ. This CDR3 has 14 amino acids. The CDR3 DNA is TGTGCCAGCAGTCATGGGACAGGGGTGAACGAGCAGTACTTC. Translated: CASSHGTGVNEQYF. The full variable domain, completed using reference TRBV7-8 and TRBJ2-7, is GAGVSQSPRYKVAKRGQDVALRCDPISGHVSLFWYQQALGQGPEFLTYFQNEAQLDKSGLPSDRFFAERPEGSVSTLKIQRTQQEDSAVYLCASSHGTGVNEQYFGPGTRLTVT.

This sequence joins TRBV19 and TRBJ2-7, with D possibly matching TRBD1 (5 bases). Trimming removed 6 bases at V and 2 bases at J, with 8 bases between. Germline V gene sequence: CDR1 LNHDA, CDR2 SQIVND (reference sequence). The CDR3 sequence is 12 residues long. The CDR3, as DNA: TGTGCCAGTAGCGACAGTGCCTACGAGCAGTACTTC. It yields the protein CASSDSAYEQYF.

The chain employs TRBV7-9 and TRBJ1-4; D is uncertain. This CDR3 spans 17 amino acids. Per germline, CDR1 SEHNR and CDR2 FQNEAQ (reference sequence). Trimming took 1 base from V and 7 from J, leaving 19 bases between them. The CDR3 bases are TGTGCCAGCAGCTTAGGTACGGAGGATAAGGATCGTGAAAAACTGTTTTTT. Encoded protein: CASSLGTEDKDREKLFF.

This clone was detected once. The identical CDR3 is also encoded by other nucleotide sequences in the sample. The CDR3 DNA follows: TGTGCCAGCAGTGAACGGGGCTACGAGCAGTACGTC. Encoded protein: CASSERGYEQYV. This chain connects TRBV6-1 to TRBJ2-7; D is possibly TRBD2 (5 bases). This CDR3 spans 12 amino acids. Germline V gene lookup returns CDR1 MNHNS and CDR2 SASEGT. Deletions cut 2 bases from V and 3 bases from J, with 5 bases between.

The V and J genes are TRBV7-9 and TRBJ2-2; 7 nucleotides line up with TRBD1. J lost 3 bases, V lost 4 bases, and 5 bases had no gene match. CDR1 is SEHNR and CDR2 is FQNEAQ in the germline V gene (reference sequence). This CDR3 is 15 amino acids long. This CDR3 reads CASSSPTGYTGELFF. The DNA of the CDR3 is TGTGCCAGCAGCTCCCCGACAGGGTACACCGGGGAGCTGTTTTTT.

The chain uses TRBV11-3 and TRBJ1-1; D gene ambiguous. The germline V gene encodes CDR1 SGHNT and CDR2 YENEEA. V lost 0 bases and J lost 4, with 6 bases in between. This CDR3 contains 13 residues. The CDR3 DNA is TGTGCCAGCAGCTTAGAGACGGGCACTGAAGCTTTCTTT. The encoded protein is CASSLETGTEAFF. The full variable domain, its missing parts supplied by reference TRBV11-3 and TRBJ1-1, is EAGVVQSPRYKIIEKKQPVAFWCNPISGHNTLYWYLQNLGQGPELLIRYENEEAVDDSQLPKDRFSAERLKGVDSTLKIQPAELGDSAVYLCASSLETGTEAFFGQGTRLTVV.

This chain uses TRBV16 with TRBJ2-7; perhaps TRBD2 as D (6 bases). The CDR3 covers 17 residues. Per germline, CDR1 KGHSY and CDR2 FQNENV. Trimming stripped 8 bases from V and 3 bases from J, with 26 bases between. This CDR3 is CASGPRGAGPSFYEQYF. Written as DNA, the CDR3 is TGTGCCAGCGGCCCCCGCGGGGCGGGCCCATCATTCTACGAGCAGTACTTC.

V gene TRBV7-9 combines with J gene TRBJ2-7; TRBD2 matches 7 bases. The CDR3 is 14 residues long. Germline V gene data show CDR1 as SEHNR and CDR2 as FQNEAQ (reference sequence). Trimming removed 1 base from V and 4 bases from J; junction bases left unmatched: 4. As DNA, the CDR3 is TGTGCCAGCAGCTTAGGAGGGAGGGTTTACGAGCAGTACTTC. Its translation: CASSLGGRVYEQYF.

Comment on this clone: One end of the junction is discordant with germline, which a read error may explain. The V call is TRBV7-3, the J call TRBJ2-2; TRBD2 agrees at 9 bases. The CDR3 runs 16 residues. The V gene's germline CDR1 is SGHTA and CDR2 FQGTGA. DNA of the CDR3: TGCGCCCGCCGCCCCGGGCGGGGGGGCCTCACCGGGGAGCTGTTTTTT. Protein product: CARRPGRGGLTGELFF. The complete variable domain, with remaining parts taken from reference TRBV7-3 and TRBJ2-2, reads GAGVSQTPSNKVTEKGKYVELRCDPISGHTALYWYRQSLGQGPEFLIYFQGTGAADDSGLPNDRFFAVRPEGSVSTLKIQRTERGDSAVYLCARRPGRGGLTGELFFGEGSRLTVL.

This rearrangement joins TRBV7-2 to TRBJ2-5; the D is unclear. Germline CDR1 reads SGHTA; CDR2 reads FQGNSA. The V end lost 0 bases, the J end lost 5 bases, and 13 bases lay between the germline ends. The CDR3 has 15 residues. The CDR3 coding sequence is TGTGCCAGCAGCTTAGCGGCACACGCTAGGGAGACCCAGTACTTC. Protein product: CASSLAAHARETQYF.

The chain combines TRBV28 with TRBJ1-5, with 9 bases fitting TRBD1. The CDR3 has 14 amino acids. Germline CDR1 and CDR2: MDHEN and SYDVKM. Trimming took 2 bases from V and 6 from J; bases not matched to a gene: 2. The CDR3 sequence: CASSLGTGRQPQHF. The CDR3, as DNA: TGTGCCAGCAGTTTAGGGACAGGGCGTCAGCCCCAGCATTTT.

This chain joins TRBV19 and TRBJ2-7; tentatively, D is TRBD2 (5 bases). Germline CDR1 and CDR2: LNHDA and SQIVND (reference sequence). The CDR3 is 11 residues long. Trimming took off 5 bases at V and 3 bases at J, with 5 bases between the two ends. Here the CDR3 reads CASSGSYEQYF. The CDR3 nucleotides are TGTGCCAGTAGTGGGAGCTACGAGCAGTACTTC. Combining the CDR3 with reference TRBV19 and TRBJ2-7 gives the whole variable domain DGGITQSPKYLFRKEGQNVTLSCEQNLNHDAMYWYRQDPGQGLRLIYYSQIVNDFQKGDIAEGYSVSREKKESFPLTVTSAQKNPTAFYLCASSGSYEQYFGPGTRLTVT.

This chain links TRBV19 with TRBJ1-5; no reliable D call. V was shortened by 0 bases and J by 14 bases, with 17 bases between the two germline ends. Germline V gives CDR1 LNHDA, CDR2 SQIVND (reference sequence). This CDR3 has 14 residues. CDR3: CASSIDLMSWAEHF. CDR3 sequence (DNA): TGTGCCAGTAGTATAGATCTAATGTCGTGGGCAGAGCATTTT.

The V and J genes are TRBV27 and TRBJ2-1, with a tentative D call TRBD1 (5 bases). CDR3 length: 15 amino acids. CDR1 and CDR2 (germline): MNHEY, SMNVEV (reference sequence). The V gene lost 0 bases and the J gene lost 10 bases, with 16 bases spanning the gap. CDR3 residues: CASSLSLTGVGEQFF. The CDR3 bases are TGTGCCAGCAGTTTATCGCTAACAGGCGTCGGAGAGCAGTTCTTC.

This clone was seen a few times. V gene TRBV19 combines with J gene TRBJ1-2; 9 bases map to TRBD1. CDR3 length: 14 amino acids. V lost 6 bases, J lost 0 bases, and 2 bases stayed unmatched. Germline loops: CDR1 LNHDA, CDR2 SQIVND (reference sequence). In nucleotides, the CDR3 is TGTGCCAGTAGCGGGACAGGGACTAACTATGGCTACACCTTC. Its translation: CASSGTGTNYGYTF.

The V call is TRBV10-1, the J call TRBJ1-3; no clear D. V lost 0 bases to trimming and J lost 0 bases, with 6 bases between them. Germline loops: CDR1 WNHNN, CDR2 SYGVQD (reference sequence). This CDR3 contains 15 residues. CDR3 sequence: CASSESGSSGNTIYF. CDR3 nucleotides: TGCGCCAGCAGTGAGTCGGGGAGCTCTGGAAACACCATATATTTT.

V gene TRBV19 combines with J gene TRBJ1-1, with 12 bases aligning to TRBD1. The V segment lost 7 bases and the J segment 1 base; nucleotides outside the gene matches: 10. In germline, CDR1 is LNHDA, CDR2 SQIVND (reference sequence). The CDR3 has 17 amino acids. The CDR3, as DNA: TGTGCCAGTACCAGGCGGGACAGGGGGCACGGGAACACTGAAGCTTTCTTT. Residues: CASTRRDRGHGNTEAFF.

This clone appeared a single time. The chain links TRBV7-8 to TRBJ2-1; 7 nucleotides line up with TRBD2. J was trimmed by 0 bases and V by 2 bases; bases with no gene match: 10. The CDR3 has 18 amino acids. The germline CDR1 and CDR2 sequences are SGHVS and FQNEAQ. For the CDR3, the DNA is TGTGCCAGCAGCTTATGGCCGCTGGAGCGGGGCTCCTACAATGAGCAGTTCTTC. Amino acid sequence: CASSLWPLERGSYNEQFF.

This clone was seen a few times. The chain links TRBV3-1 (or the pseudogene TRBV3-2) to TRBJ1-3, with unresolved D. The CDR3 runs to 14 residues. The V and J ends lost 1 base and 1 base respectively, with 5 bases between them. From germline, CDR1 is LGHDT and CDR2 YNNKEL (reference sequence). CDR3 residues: CASSQGVSGNTIYF. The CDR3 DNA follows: TGTGCCAGCAGCCAAGGAGTTTCTGGAAACACCATATATTTT.

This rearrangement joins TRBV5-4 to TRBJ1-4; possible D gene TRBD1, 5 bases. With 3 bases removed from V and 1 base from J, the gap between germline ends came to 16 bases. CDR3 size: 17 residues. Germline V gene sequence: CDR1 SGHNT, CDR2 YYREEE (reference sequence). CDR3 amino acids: CASSWGLEGETNEKLFF. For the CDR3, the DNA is TGTGCCAGCAGCTGGGGGTTGGAGGGTGAAACTAATGAAAAACTGTTTTTT.

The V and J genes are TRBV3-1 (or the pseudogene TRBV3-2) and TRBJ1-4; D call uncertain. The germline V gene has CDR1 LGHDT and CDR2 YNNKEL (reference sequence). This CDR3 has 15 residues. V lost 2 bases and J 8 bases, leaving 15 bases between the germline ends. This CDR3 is CASSQRASGGEKLFF. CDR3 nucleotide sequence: TGTGCCAGCAGCCAAAGGGCCAGCGGAGGGGAAAAACTGTTTTTT.

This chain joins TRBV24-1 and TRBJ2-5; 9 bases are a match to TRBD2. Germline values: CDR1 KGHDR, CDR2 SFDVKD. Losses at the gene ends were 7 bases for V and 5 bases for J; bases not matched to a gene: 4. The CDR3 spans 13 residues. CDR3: CATRSSGDETQYF. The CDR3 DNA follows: TGTGCCACCAGGTCTAGCGGGGACGAGACCCAGTACTTC.

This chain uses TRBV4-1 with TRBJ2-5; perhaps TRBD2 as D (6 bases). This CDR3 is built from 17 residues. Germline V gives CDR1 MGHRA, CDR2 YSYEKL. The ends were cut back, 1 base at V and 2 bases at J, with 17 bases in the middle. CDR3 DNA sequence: TGCGCCAGCAGCCAAGTGGGGACGAAGACTAGACAAGAGACCCAGTACTTC. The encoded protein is CASSQVGTKTRQETQYF.

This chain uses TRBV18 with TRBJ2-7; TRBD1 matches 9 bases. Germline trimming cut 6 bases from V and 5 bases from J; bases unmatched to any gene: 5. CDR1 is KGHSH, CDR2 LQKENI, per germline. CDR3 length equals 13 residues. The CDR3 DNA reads TGTGCCAGCTCGCGGGACAGGGCTAACGAGCAGTACTTC. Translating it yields CASSRDRANEQYF.

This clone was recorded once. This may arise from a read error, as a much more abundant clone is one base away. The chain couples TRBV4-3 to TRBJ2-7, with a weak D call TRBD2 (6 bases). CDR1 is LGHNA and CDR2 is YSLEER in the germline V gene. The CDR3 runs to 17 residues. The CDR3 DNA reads TGCACCAGCAGCCAAGATCTACGGACTACCTCTCTACGGTGGCAGTACTTC. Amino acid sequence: CTSSQDLRTTSLRWQYF.

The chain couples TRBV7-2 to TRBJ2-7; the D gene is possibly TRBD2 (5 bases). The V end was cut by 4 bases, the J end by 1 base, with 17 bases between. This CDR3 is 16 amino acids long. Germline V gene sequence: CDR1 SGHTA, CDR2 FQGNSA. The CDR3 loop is CASSWTAKSGSYEQYF. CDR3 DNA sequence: TGTGCCAGCAGCTGGACCGCGAAGTCGGGGTCCTACGAGCAGTACTTC.

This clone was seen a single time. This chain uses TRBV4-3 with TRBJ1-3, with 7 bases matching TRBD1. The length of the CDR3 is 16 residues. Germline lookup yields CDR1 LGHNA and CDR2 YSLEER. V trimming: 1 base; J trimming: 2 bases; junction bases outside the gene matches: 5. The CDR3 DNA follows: TGCGCCAGCAGCCAAGCCACCGGGACAGCTGGAAACACCATATATTTT. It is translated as CASSQATGTAGNTIYF.

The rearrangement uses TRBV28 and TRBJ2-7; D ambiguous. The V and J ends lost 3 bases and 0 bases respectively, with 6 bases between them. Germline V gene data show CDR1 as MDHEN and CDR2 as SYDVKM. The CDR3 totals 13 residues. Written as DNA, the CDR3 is TGTGCCAGCAGTTTCGCGAGCTCCTACGAGCAGTACGTC. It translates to CASSFASSYEQYV.

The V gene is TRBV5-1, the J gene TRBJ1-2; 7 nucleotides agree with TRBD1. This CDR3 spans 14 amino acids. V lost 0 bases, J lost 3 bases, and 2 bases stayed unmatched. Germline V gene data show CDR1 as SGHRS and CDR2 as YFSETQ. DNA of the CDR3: TGCGCCAGCAGCTTGGCGGACAGGTACTATGGCTACACCTTC. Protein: CASSLADRYYGYTF.

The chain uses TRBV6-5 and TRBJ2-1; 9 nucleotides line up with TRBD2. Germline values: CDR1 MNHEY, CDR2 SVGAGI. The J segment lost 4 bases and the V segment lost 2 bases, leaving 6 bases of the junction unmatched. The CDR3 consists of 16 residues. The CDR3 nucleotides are TGTGCCAGCAGTTACCAGCGGGAGGTATTTTACAATGAGCAGTTCTTC. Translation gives CASSYQREVFYNEQFF.